The 7 T cell receptor beta chains presented below share a single source sample, sequenced in a study of regulatory T cells in long-lasting Graves disease. Time point denoted: newly diagnosed GD, antithyroid drugs for less than 3 months. Extracted RNA from PBMCs served as the source of the TCR library. Construction of the TCR beta libraries employed iRepertoire HTBI primers in conjunction with Arm-PCR of CDR3 regions. In TCRdb, the multiplex PCR reads were re-called with MiXCR into one record per CDR3 protein. The sample carries 240,000 or so distinct CDR3 sequences, 20% recorded once. The source was peripheral blood mononuclear cells (PBMCs), collected at new diagnosis, from a patient treated with antithyroid drugs. All receptors derive from a female donor with Graves disease.

The sample holds many counts of this clonotype. The chain joins TRBV7-6 to TRBJ2-7; D remains unclear. CDR3 length: 15 amino acids. Trimming left V 0 bases short and J 5 bases short, with 14 bases between. CDR1 is SGHVS, CDR2 FNYEAQ, per germline. The CDR3 here is CASSLARTQTHEQYF. The CDR3 region has the DNA TGTGCCAGCAGCTTAGCGCGTACACAGACGCACGAGCAGTACTTC.

This clonotype was recorded at least ten times. The chain employs TRBV12-3 or TRBV12-4 and TRBJ2-1; 9 nucleotides align to TRBD1. With V trimmed by 5 bases and J by 3 bases, 2 bases remained unmatched. The CDR3 length is 14 residues. CDR3 in DNA: TGTGCCAGCAGTGGACAGGGGAACTACAATGAGCAGTTCTTC. This sequence encodes CASSGQGNYNEQFF.

The sample holds many counts of this clonotype. The gene calls are TRBV7-2 and TRBJ2-7, with 9 bases aligning to TRBD2. This CDR3 is built from 15 residues. Germline V gene sequence: CDR1 SGHTA, CDR2 FQGNSA. With V trimmed by 2 bases and J by 3 bases, 5 bases remained unmatched. This CDR3 reads CASSLSRGGGYEQYF. The CDR3 nucleotides are TGTGCCAGCAGCTTATCCCGCGGGGGGGGCTACGAGCAGTACTTC.

This clonotype was picked up many times. The chain uses TRBV5-1 and TRBJ2-3; unclear D gene. The CDR3 runs 15 residues. CDR1 and CDR2 (germline): SGHRS, YFSETQ. Trimming cost V 2 bases and J 1 base, with 11 bases left between them. In nucleotides, the CDR3 is TGCGCCAGCAGCTTAAGTTTGTTGGGCACAGATACGCAGTATTTT. It encodes CASSLSLLGTDTQYF.

Note on this clonotype: One junction end disagrees with the germline gene, perhaps due to a read error. The gene calls are TRBV6-1 and TRBJ1-1, with D hard to call. From germline, CDR1 is MNHNS and CDR2 SASEGT. This CDR3 contains 12 residues. The CDR3 reads CASGRLNTEALF. CDR3 in DNA: TGTGCCAGCGGTAGGTTGAACACTGAAGCTCTCTTT.

This clonotype was found many times. The gene calls are TRBV24-1 and TRBJ1-2; TRBD1 matches at 7 bases. Losses at the gene ends were 4 bases for V and 7 bases for J; bases not matched to a gene: 5. Germline V gives CDR1 KGHDR, CDR2 SFDVKD. This CDR3 is built from 13 residues. The CDR3: CATSDRTGRGYTF. DNA for the CDR3: TGTGCCACCAGTGACCGGACAGGACGTGGCTACACCTTC.

This clonotype came up many times. This chain uses TRBV5-1 with TRBJ1-6; a possible D gene is TRBD1 (5 bases). This CDR3 comprises 15 residues. CDR1 is SGHRS, CDR2 YFSETQ, per germline. The V and J ends lost 4 bases and 5 bases respectively, with 13 bases between them. The CDR3 sequence: CASSPREGDNSPLHF. DNA for the CDR3: TGCGCCAGCAGCCCCCGGGAAGGGGATAATTCACCCCTCCACTTT.